These T cell receptor beta chains were read from a single sample in a study of early T cells in non-severe SARS-CoV-2 infection. One entry per CDR3 protein results from TCRdb running MiXCR on the 5' RACE reads. The sample gives 75,000 to 90,000 distinct CDR3 sequences, over 9.5% of which show up once; over 7.5% is in the top ten. This sample comprised whole blood, obtained at baseline. The receptors derive from an adult who was a healthcare worker with PCR-confirmed SARS-CoV-2 infection or an uninfected control (not recorded which). Both conserved end residues are part of each CDR3. Fields, in order: V gene, J gene, D gene, CDR3 protein. A D gene is named only where the DNA matches it firmly.

>TRBV10-1|TRBJ1-1|.
CASSADQVPTEAFF
>TRBV12-3/TRBV12-4|TRBJ1-5|.
CASSFNLNQPQHF
>TRBV12-3/TRBV12-4|TRBJ1-5|.
CASSPAGSSNQPQHF
>TRBV10-1|TRBJ2-1|.
CASSSPLGNEQFF
>TRBV27|TRBJ2-3|TRBD2
CASSLSSGSGNTQYF
>TRBV7-9|TRBJ2-3|.
CASSPPGSPSTDTQYF
>TRBV20-1|TRBJ2-1|TRBD2
CSASPSGNYNEQFF
>TRBV28|TRBJ1-2|.
CASSFVDLGYTF
>TRBV12-3/TRBV12-4|TRBJ2-2|TRBD1
CASSWGQGATGELFF
>TRBV3-1|TRBJ1-1|.
CASSRQTEAFF
>TRBV15|TRBJ2-1|TRBD1
CATSRDRDREPPYSFF
>TRBV9|TRBJ2-3|TRBD2
CASNPYTFEGGGTDTQYF
>TRBV5-6|TRBJ2-7|TRBD2
CASQELEDGVASGPTPSYEQYF
>TRBV7-9|TRBJ2-5|.
CASRPRDPGVWTQYF
>TRBV20-1|TRBJ1-5|TRBD1
CSATGTGGLGSNQPQHF
>TRBV7-9|TRBJ1-5|TRBD1
CASSLGTGNDQPQHF
>TRBV6-4|TRBJ2-4|TRBD1
CASSPLPLGQGADGGNIQYF
>TRBV25-1|TRBJ1-4|.
CASSYGGASNEKLFF
>TRBV10-3|TRBJ1-6|TRBD1
CATFGGTGTSYNSPLHF
>TRBV27|TRBJ2-7|TRBD2
CASSSPGSGVYEQYF
>TRBV6-6|TRBJ2-1|TRBD2
CASSAGGYNEQFF
>TRBV10-1|TRBJ1-2|TRBD1
CASATVSQDRGGGYTF
>TRBV6-6|TRBJ1-4|.
CASSYVGEKLFF
>TRBV18|TRBJ2-2|TRBD1
CTSSLGQGNTGELFF
>TRBV6-5|TRBJ1-1|.
CASSYSIGSSEAFF
>TRBV28|TRBJ1-1|.
CASRGTGNTEAFF
>TRBV28|TRBJ1-2|.
CASRRPFYGYTF
>TRBV5-1|TRBJ2-2|.
CASSLQGGELFF
>TRBV20-1|TRBJ2-3|TRBD1
CSSSGQGTDTQYF
>TRBV7-2|TRBJ2-1|TRBD2
CASSEYGTSHNNEQFF
>TRBV10-3|TRBJ2-5|TRBD2
CAISDPRPGLAGQETQYF
>TRBV18|TRBJ2-3|.
CASSGAASTQYF
>TRBV7-2|TRBJ2-3|TRBD2
CASSRRGSSGSTDTQYF
>TRBV7-8|TRBJ2-7|TRBD1
CASSSSRDRGTGYEQYF
>TRBV5-4|TRBJ2-1|TRBD1
CASSWDRRNNEQFF
>TRBV29-1|TRBJ2-7|.
CSVGLPTYEQYF
>TRBV11-3|TRBJ2-3|.
CASSHENTDTQYF
>TRBV5-4|TRBJ1-1|.
CASTIEENTEAFF
>TRBV28|TRBJ2-3|.
CASSPRRAQYF
>TRBV27|TRBJ2-5|.
CASSWRLEETQYF
>TRBV4-1|TRBJ2-3|TRBD2
CASSQERLLAAVASTDTQYF
>TRBV7-9|TRBJ2-6|.
CASSFAGGANVLTF
>TRBV20-1|TRBJ2-7|.
CSAFRAPIYGEQYF
>TRBV27|TRBJ2-2|TRBD2
CASSSLAGQGTGELFF
>TRBV12-3/TRBV12-4|TRBJ1-2|.
CASSSTVVGYTF
>TRBV12-3/TRBV12-4|TRBJ2-2|.
CASSFFSPNTGELFF
>TRBV7-6|TRBJ2-3|.
CASSLGWGNTQYF
>TRBV15|TRBJ1-1|.
CATSRDQGTGNTEAFF
>TRBV28|TRBJ1-5|.
CASIRALSNQPQHF
>TRBV7-9|TRBJ2-7|.
CASSLVGQRRYF
>TRBV7-6|TRBJ2-3|.
CASSFQANTDTQYF
>TRBV6-6|TRBJ1-1|.
CASRAIDTEAFF
>TRBV20-1|TRBJ1-6|.
CSARDSLNSPLHF
>TRBV29-1|TRBJ1-4|TRBD1
CSVLQGAEKLFF